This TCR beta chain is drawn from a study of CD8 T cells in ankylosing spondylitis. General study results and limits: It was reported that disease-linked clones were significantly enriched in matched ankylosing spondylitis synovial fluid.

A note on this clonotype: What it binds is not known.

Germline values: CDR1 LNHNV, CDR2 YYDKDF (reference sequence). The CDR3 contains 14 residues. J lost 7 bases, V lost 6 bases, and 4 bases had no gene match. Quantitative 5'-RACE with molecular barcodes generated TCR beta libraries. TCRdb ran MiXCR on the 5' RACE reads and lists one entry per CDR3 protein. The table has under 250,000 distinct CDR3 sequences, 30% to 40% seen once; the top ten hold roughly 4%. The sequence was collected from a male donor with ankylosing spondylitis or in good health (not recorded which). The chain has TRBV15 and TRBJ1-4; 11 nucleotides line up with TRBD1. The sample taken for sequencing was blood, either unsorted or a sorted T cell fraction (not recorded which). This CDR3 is CATSRDRGGEKLFF. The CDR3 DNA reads TGTGCCACCAGTCGGGACAGGGGGGGTGAAAAACTGTTTTTT.